The 10 T cell receptor beta chains below come from one sample, sequenced in a study of blood T cell repertoires in COVID-19. TCRdb keeps only in-frame clones here, not all; method: immunoSEQ multiplex PCR. The sample lists under 95,000 clones, about three quarters occurring once. Material for sequencing was peripheral blood. These receptors originate from a man between 45 and 60 years old with active or convalescent COVID-19.

Remarks on this clone: This sample also contains other DNA sequences that code for the same CDR3. This chain uses TRBV7-2 with TRBJ1-3, with D unresolved. The germline V and J ends were trimmed by 4 bases and 5 bases, with 3 bases remaining between them. The germline V gene has CDR1 SGHTA and CDR2 FQGNSA. The CDR3 totals 11 residues. CDR3 in amino acids: CASSSRNTIYF. For the CDR3, the DNA is TGTGCCAGCAGCTCCAGAAACACCATATATTTT.

The chain recombines TRBV13 with TRBJ1-4; no firm D call. Germline CDR1 and CDR2: PRHDT and FYEKMQ (reference sequence). V lost 0 bases and J 2 bases, leaving 13 bases between the germline ends. This CDR3 spans 17 amino acids. CDR3 bases: TGTGCCAGCAGCTTAGGCCGGGGTTTAGGCACTAATGAAAAACTGTTTTTT. This sequence encodes CASSLGRGLGTNEKLFF.

This rearrangement joins TRBV4-2 to TRBJ2-7, with 8 bases fitting TRBD2. V dropped 1 base and J dropped 0; count of bases not matched to a gene: 8. CDR1 and CDR2 from the germline V gene are LGHNA and YNFKEQ. The CDR3 totals 17 residues. The CDR3 region has the DNA TGTGCCAGCAGCCAAGTCTCGACTGGGACTAGCTCCTACGAGCAGTACTTC. It specifies CASSQVSTGTSSYEQYF.

The V and J genes are TRBV7-2 and TRBJ2-7; 8 nucleotides line up with TRBD2. Germline CDR1 and CDR2: SGHTA and FQGNSA. The trim removed 5 bases at V and 3 bases at J, leaving 6 bases unmatched. The CDR3 extends over 14 amino acids. CDR3 DNA sequence: TGTGCCAGCAGCCCGGGACTAGAGTTCTACGAGCAGTACTTC. As protein: CASSPGLEFYEQYF. Using reference TRBV7-2 and TRBJ2-7 for the parts outside the CDR3, the full variable domain is GAGVSQSPSNKVTEKGKDVELRCDPISGHTALYWYRQSLGQGLEFLIYFQGNSAPDKSGLPSDRFSAERTGGSVSTLTIQRTQQEDSAVYLCASSPGLEFYEQYFGPGTRLTVT.

Written as DNA, the CDR3 is TGTGCCAGCAGCGTAGAAGCAGGGGGAGGAAGGGGAGGCTACACCTTC. It is translated as CASSVEAGGGRGGYTF. The V and J genes are TRBV9 and TRBJ1-2; 7 bases agree with TRBD1. In germline, CDR1 is SGDLS, CDR2 YYNGEE. V trimming: 0 bases; J trimming: 8 bases; junction bases outside the gene matches: 13. The CDR3 consists of 16 residues.

V gene TRBV19 combines with J gene TRBJ1-2; D ambiguous. V lost 0 bases, J lost 6 bases, and 8 bases lay in between. This CDR3 spans 13 amino acids. Germline lookup yields CDR1 LNHDA and CDR2 SQIVND (reference sequence). DNA for the CDR3: TGTGCCAGTAGTATAGACCGGCGGAATGGCTACACCTTC. Amino acid sequence: CASSIDRRNGYTF.

The rearrangement joins TRBV4-3 to TRBJ2-2; D possibly corresponds to TRBD1 (6 bases). Trimming removed 1 base at V and 4 bases at J, with 13 bases between. Germline CDR1 LGHNA, CDR2 YSLEER. CDR3 length: 16 residues. The CDR3 here is CASSQGGIGGTGELFF. In DNA form, the CDR3 reads TGCGCCAGCAGCCAAGGGGGTATAGGGGGCACCGGGGAGCTGTTTTTT.

This clone was seen a single time. The V and J genes are TRBV29-1 and TRBJ2-3, with 14 bases lining up with TRBD2. This CDR3 is 18 amino acids long. CDR1 and CDR2 from the germline V gene are SQVTM and ANQGSEA. Germline trimming cut 1 base from V and 1 base from J; bases unmatched to any gene: 7. The CDR3 region has the DNA TGCAGCGTTGAAGGGGGGACTAGCGGGGGCCACGGCACAGATACGCAGTATTTT. It specifies CSVEGGTSGGHGTDTQYF.

The gene calls are TRBV23-1 and TRBJ2-4, with 8 positions matching TRBD2. TRBV23-1 is assigned to the ORF class and has an uncertain function. J was trimmed by 8 bases and V by 8 bases; bases with no gene match: 8. The CDR3 spans 13 residues. The chain's CDR3 is CASQGLDEDIQYF. The CDR3 DNA follows: TGCGCCAGCCAGGGACTAGATGAAGACATTCAGTACTTC.

The chain carries TRBV5-6 and TRBJ1-5; TRBD1 matches 9 bases. Germline V gene sequence: CDR1 SGHDT, CDR2 YYEEEE. The CDR3 runs 13 residues. V was pared by 4 bases and J by 5 bases, with 1 base of the junction left unmatched. As DNA, the CDR3 is TGTGCCAGCAGCCGGGACAGGGATCAGCCCCAGCATTTT. This encodes CASSRDRDQPQHF.